The present TCR beta chain was sequenced within a study of OX40 agonist ivuxolimab in advanced cancers. For the study at large: An agonistic anti-OX40 (CD134) antibody, ivuxolimab, was used to treat the patients.

General study points: With doses of 0.1-3.0 mg/kg, partial responders showed among the lowest clonal expansion. At 0.1 to 3.0 mg/kg, clonal expansion of CD4+ and CD8+ blood T cells had occurred by week 6.

A note on this clone: Its specificity is not known.

The CDR3 is made up of 13 amino acids. Germline V CDR1 and CDR2: MDHEN, SYDVKM. Trimming took 4 bases from V and 8 from J, leaving 15 bases between them. Blood got drawn at baseline, again on cycle 4 day 1, and then on cycle 7 day 1. The data were produced by immunoSEQ multiplex PCR, yet TCRdb's version contains in-frame clones alone and is incomplete. The table includes 30,000 to 45,000 clones, approximately 72% detected once. V usage is TRBV28 and J usage is TRBJ2-7; no firm D call. Sample: CD4+ or CD8+ T cells sorted from blood, taken in a trial of the OX40 agonist ivuxolimab. This sequence originates from an adult with an advanced solid tumor such as melanoma, head and neck, liver or kidney cancer. The CDR3 sequence: CASSSPYMEKQYF. The CDR3 DNA is TGTGCCAGCAGTTCCCCCTATATGGAAAAGCAGTACTTC. The variable domain in full, with the rest retrieved from reference TRBV28 and TRBJ2-7, is DVKVTQSSRYLVKRTGEKVFLECVQDMDHENMFWYRQDPGLGLRLIYFSYDVKMKEKGDIPEGYSVSREKKERFSLILESASTNQTSMYLCASSSPYMEKQYFGPGTRLTVT.